Following are 29 T cell receptor beta chains from one sample sequenced in a study of blood T cell repertoires in COVID-19. Only in-frame clones appear in the TCRdb table, and some are missing; sequencing was by immunoSEQ multiplex PCR. The table includes approximately 52,000 clones, approximately 86% detected once. Sequenced sample: peripheral blood. These TCRs come from a man in his sixties with acute or convalescent COVID-19.

The chain recombines TRBV7-6 with TRBJ1-1; D gene unclear. Germline-derived CDR1 and CDR2 are SGHVS and FNYEAQ. Deletions cut 0 bases from V and 0 bases from J, with 17 bases between. The CDR3 covers 18 residues. Here the CDR3 reads CASSLALRAEGMNTEAFF. The CDR3 bases are TGTGCCAGCAGCTTAGCGCTAAGGGCGGAGGGAATGAACACTGAAGCTTTCTTT.

For the CDR3, the DNA is TGCGCCAGCATTCAAGGGACTAGCGCCCATATAGCCAAAAACATTCAGTACTTC. It translates to CASIQGTSAHIAKNIQYF. The chain links TRBV10-1 to TRBJ2-4; 10 nucleotides line up with TRBD2. Germline V lookup: CDR1 WNHNN, CDR2 SYGVQD (reference sequence). The CDR3 spans 18 residues. V lost 7 bases to trimming and J lost 0 bases; unmatched junction nucleotides: 12.

The genes are TRBV6-5 and TRBJ2-1; TRBD2 matches 7 bases. The V gene's germline CDR1 is MNHEY and CDR2 SVGAGI. The CDR3 sequence is 14 residues long. With V trimmed by 4 bases and J by 5 bases, 5 bases remained unmatched. The CDR3 DNA follows: TGTGCCAGCAGTTTAGCGGGCCCCCACAATGAGCAGTTCTTC. Its protein is CASSLAGPHNEQFF.

The chain joins TRBV5-5 to TRBJ2-7; TRBD2 is a possible D gene (5 bases). The CDR3 has 15 amino acids. From germline, CDR1 is SGHKS and CDR2 YYEKEE (reference sequence). Trimming shortened V by 0 bases and J by 0 bases, and 10 bases separated the two germline ends. The CDR3 reads CASSLASGSSYEQYF. The CDR3 coding sequence is TGTGCCAGCAGCTTGGCCTCGGGGAGCTCCTACGAGCAGTACTTC.

J is TRBJ2-6 and V is TRBV27, with 7 bases lining up with TRBD1. V trimming: 4 bases; J trimming: 0 bases; junction bases outside the gene matches: 12. The CDR3 is 19 residues long. The germline V gene has CDR1 MNHEY and CDR2 SMNVEV (reference sequence). The CDR3 region is CASSSFGVGQSSGANVLTF. DNA for the CDR3: TGTGCCAGCAGTTCTTTTGGGGTGGGACAGAGCTCTGGGGCCAACGTCCTGACTTTC.

The chain carries TRBV6-2 or TRBV6-3 and TRBJ2-5; TRBD1 aligns across 7 bases. V gave up 5 bases and J gave up 2 bases; unmatched junction bases: 20. Germline V lookup: CDR1 MNHEY, CDR2 SVGEGT. The CDR3 is 19 residues long. The CDR3 is CASSPNLGQPQALQETQYF. CDR3 nucleotide sequence: TGTGCCAGCAGTCCCAACTTGGGACAGCCACAGGCCCTGCAAGAGACCCAGTACTTC.

This clone was detected only once. The chain is built from TRBV2 and TRBJ1-1; no definite D call. This CDR3 is built from 12 residues. Germline CDR1 SNHLY, CDR2 FYNNEI. V was shortened by 6 bases and J by 0 bases, with 5 bases between the two germline ends. The CDR3 coding sequence is TGTGCCAGCAGGAGGATGAACACTGAAGCTTTCTTT. This gives the protein CASRRMNTEAFF.

The chain is built from TRBV12-3 or TRBV12-4 and TRBJ2-7, with TRBD1 matching 8 bases. Trimming at V came to 5 bases and at J to 7 bases, leaving 4 bases not matched to a gene. The CDR3 covers 12 residues. In nucleotides, the CDR3 is TGTGCCAGCAGTCTCACAGGGGGGGAGCAGTACTTC. Its protein is CASSLTGGEQYF.

The chain joins TRBV19 to TRBJ2-2, with TRBD2 identical over 7 bases. Per the germline V gene, CDR1 is LNHDA and CDR2 is SQIVND (reference sequence). This CDR3 has 18 residues. J lost 0 bases, V lost 1 base, and 8 bases had no gene match. In nucleotides, the CDR3 is TGTGCCAGTAGTATAGCTGCTACTAGCGACGCGAACACCGGGGAGCTGTTTTTT. It translates to CASSIAATSDANTGELFF.

The chain carries TRBV10-3 and TRBJ2-1; maybe TRBD1 (5 bases). CDR3 length: 13 amino acids. Germline CDR1 reads ENHRY; CDR2 reads SYGVKD. Trimming removed 10 bases from V and 5 bases from J, with 15 bases in between. The CDR3 here is CASPTAAHNEQFF. For the CDR3, the DNA is TGTGCCAGCCCGACAGCCGCCCACAATGAGCAGTTCTTC.

The rearrangement uses TRBV15 and TRBJ2-1; 8 bases line up with TRBD1. This CDR3 is 17 amino acids long. The germline gives CDR1 LNHNV, CDR2 YYDKDF (reference sequence). The ends lost 3 bases at V and 3 bases at J; junction bases unmatched: 10. CDR3 in DNA: TGTGCCACCAGCAGGGACAGGGTTGGTAGCGGCTACAATGAGCAGTTCTTC. This encodes CATSRDRVGSGYNEQFF.

The chain has TRBV18 and TRBJ2-1, with a weak D call TRBD2 (6 bases). V was shortened by 3 bases and J by 3 bases, with 18 bases between the two germline ends. Per germline, CDR1 KGHSH and CDR2 LQKENI. The CDR3 spans 17 residues. The CDR3 reads CASSPSLGTHYYNEQFF. CDR3 bases: TGTGCCAGCTCACCTTCCCTCGGGACTCACTACTACAATGAGCAGTTCTTC.

The genes are TRBV11-2 and TRBJ2-7; D perhaps matches TRBD1 (5 bases). Germline V gene sequence: CDR1 SGHAT, CDR2 FQNNGV. With 2 bases removed from V and 2 bases from J, the gap between germline ends came to 7 bases. CDR3 length: 13 residues. DNA of the CDR3: TGTGCCAGCAGCTTACAGGGCACCTACGAGCAGTACTTC. Amino acids: CASSLQGTYEQYF.

The rearrangement links TRBV6-5 to TRBJ2-1; possibly TRBD2 for D (5 bases). The CDR3 runs to 12 residues. Germline lookup yields CDR1 MNHEY and CDR2 SVGAGI. V lost 6 bases and J lost 8, with 11 bases in between. CDR3 loop: CASSPGGDEQFF. The DNA for the CDR3 is TGTGCCAGCAGCCCAGGAGGCGATGAGCAGTTCTTC.

The chain is built from TRBV5-4 and TRBJ2-3; 8 nucleotides match TRBD2. The V segment lost 3 bases and the J segment 11 bases; nucleotides outside the gene matches: 14. The CDR3 spans 15 residues. The V gene's germline CDR1 is SGHNT and CDR2 YYREEE (reference sequence). As DNA, the CDR3 is TGTGCCAGCAGCTCCAAGATAGCGGCGGGAGGAGGGCAGTATTTT. Translating it yields CASSSKIAAGGGQYF. The whole variable domain, remainder taken from reference TRBV5-4 and TRBJ2-3, is ETGVTQSPTHLIKTRGQQVTLRCSSQSGHNTVSWYQQALGQGPQFIFQYYREEENGRGNFPPRFSGLQFPNYSSELNVNALELDDSALYLCASSSKIAAGGGQYFGPGTRLTVL.

The rearrangement links TRBV3-1 (or the pseudogene TRBV3-2) to TRBJ2-1, with 14 bases that match TRBD2. Germline V lookup: CDR1 LGHDT, CDR2 YNNKEL (reference sequence). This CDR3 contains 18 residues. With V trimmed by 4 bases and J by 2 bases, 7 bases remained unmatched. Here the CDR3 reads CASSPGTSGRGTYNEQFF. The CDR3, as DNA: TGTGCCAGCAGCCCCGGGACTAGCGGGAGAGGTACCTACAATGAGCAGTTCTTC.

The chain recombines TRBV27 with TRBJ2-5, with 7 bases aligning to TRBD2. The CDR3 has 14 residues. The trim removed 6 bases at V and 4 bases at J, leaving 8 bases unmatched. The germline V gene encodes CDR1 MNHEY and CDR2 SMNVEV (reference sequence). CDR3: CASRGSGGGETQYF. The CDR3 DNA is TGTGCCAGCAGGGGGTCGGGAGGAGGAGAGACCCAGTACTTC.

V gene TRBV11-2 combines with J gene TRBJ2-3; 9 bases align to TRBD2. Trimming removed 1 base from V and 5 bases from J; junction bases left unmatched: 4. The CDR3 sequence is 15 residues long. The germline V gene encodes CDR1 SGHAT and CDR2 FQNNGV. The CDR3 is CASSLGGGAGDTQYF. In DNA, the CDR3 is TGTGCCAGCAGCTTAGGCGGGGGGGCGGGAGATACGCAGTATTTT.

This clone was seen a handful of times. The chain has TRBV7-9 and TRBJ1-4; no definite D call. Trimming pared 5 bases from V and 1 base from J, leaving 8 bases between. The CDR3 has 14 amino acids. From germline, CDR1 is SEHNR and CDR2 FQNEAQ (reference sequence). The CDR3 sequence is CASSLSGTNEKLFF. Here the CDR3 DNA reads TGTGCCAGCAGCCTCAGTGGAACTAATGAAAAACTGTTTTTT.

This clone appeared a single time. The V and J genes are TRBV2 and TRBJ2-1; tentative D call: TRBD1 (6 bases). Germline lookup yields CDR1 SNHLY and CDR2 FYNNEI. V lost 6 bases and J 6 bases, leaving 15 bases between the germline ends. The CDR3 totals 14 residues. CDR3: CASSLNRAGNEQFF. The CDR3 region has the DNA TGTGCCAGCAGCTTAAACAGGGCGGGCAATGAGCAGTTCTTC.

This chain joins TRBV5-8 and TRBJ1-2, with D uncertain. CDR3 length: 12 amino acids. Germline V CDR1 and CDR2: SGHTS, YDEGEE. V shed 4 bases and J shed 6 bases, with 10 bases lying between them. DNA for the CDR3: TGTGCCAGCAGCGTGACACGAAATGGCTACACCTTC. Residues: CASSVTRNGYTF.

Sample share makes this clone medium-sized. The chain carries TRBV9 and TRBJ1-4; D is unresolved. CDR1 and CDR2 from the germline V gene are SGDLS and YYNGEE. Trimming pared 2 bases from V and 7 bases from J, leaving 18 bases between. This CDR3 is 16 amino acids long. This CDR3 reads CASSVSSSLQSEKLFF. For the CDR3, the DNA is TGTGCCAGCAGCGTTTCAAGCTCGCTCCAAAGTGAAAAACTGTTTTTT.

J is TRBJ1-1 and V is TRBV3-1 (or the pseudogene TRBV3-2), with D perhaps TRBD1 (5 bases). The V end lost 4 bases, the J end lost 5 bases, and 20 bases lay between the germline ends. The CDR3 spans 16 residues. CDR1 and CDR2 (germline): LGHDT, YNNKEL (reference sequence). The CDR3 nucleotides are TGTGCCAGCAGCCTTCCGAACGGGGGACTCAAGACTGAAGCTTTCTTT. Its translation: CASSLPNGGLKTEAFF.

The chain carries TRBV18 and TRBJ2-7; TRBD2 is a possible D gene (6 bases). Germline V CDR1 and CDR2: KGHSH, LQKENI. This CDR3 has 14 residues. Between the trimmed V and J ends, which lost 6 bases and 1 base, there was a span of 13 bases. CDR3 residues: CASSGSQRSYEQYF. In DNA, the CDR3 is TGTGCCAGCTCCGGGAGTCAGAGATCCTACGAGCAGTACTTC.

This clone was seen once. The V and J genes are TRBV3-1 (or the pseudogene TRBV3-2) and TRBJ2-4; a possible D gene is TRBD1 (6 bases). Germline V CDR1 and CDR2: LGHDT, YNNKEL (reference sequence). Deletions cut 3 bases from V and 0 bases from J, with 15 bases between. The CDR3 sequence is 17 residues long. The CDR3 loop reads CASSHPDSPRAKNIQYF. CDR3 bases: TGTGCCAGCAGCCATCCGGACAGTCCAAGAGCCAAAAACATTCAGTACTTC.

The chain is built from TRBV5-1 and TRBJ2-3, with 8 bases that match TRBD2. The CDR3 has 16 amino acids. Germline V gene sequence: CDR1 SGHRS, CDR2 YFSETQ. With 5 bases clipped from V and 1 base from J, the junction kept 9 bases outside the gene matches. The CDR3 DNA sequence: TGCGCCAGCAGGTTTGGTCGGCGGGAGGGCACAGATACGCAGTATTTT. This encodes CASRFGRREGTDTQYF.

J is TRBJ2-7 and V is TRBV7-2; 9 bases fit TRBD2. The trim removed 1 base at V and 1 base at J, leaving 11 bases unmatched. This CDR3 comprises 18 residues. Germline CDR1 SGHTA, CDR2 FQGNSA. The CDR3 coding sequence is TGTGCCAGCAGCTTAGGTCCCCCGGGGAGCGGGGGGTCCTACGAGCAGTACTTC. This sequence encodes CASSLGPPGSGGSYEQYF.

This sequence joins TRBV19 and TRBJ1-3, with TRBD1 matching over 7 bases. V dropped 1 base and J dropped 0; count of bases not matched to a gene: 12. From germline, CDR1 is LNHDA and CDR2 SQIVND (reference sequence). The CDR3 sequence is 19 residues long. CDR3 region: CASSIVGTDHLYSGNTIYF. The CDR3 DNA reads TGTGCCAGTAGTATAGTCGGGACAGATCATCTCTACTCTGGAAACACCATATATTTT.

The gene calls are TRBV27 and TRBJ1-5; D not resolved. Germline loops: CDR1 MNHEY, CDR2 SMNVEV (reference sequence). Trimming cost V 4 bases and J 3 bases, with 4 bases left between them. The CDR3 covers 12 residues. The CDR3 reads CASSYINQPQHF. The DNA of the CDR3 is TGTGCCAGCAGTTATATCAATCAGCCCCAGCATTTT.